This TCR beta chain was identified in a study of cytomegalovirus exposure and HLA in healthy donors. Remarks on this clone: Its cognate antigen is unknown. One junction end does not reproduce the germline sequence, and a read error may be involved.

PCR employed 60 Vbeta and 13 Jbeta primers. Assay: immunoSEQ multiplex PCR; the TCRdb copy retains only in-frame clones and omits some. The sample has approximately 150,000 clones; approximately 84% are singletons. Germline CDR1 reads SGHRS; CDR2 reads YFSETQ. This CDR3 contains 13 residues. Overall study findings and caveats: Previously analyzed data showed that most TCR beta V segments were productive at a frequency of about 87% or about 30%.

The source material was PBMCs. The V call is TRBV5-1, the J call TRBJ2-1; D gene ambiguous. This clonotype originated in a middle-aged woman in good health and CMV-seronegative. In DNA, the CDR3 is TGCGCCAGCAGTTTGGCCCCAGTCAATGAGCAGTTCTTC. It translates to CASSLAPVNEQFF.